The 18 T cell receptor beta chains below were found in one sample sequenced in a study of blood T cells in healthy people across ages. It was with a sample-barcoded 5' primer and a J-beta primer mix that a second PCR of roughly 7 to 12 cycles was run. Using its own MiXCR run on the 5' RACE reads, TCRdb lists one record per CDR3 protein. Among hundreds of thousands of distinct CDR3 sequences listed, 49% were seen once. The sequenced sample was blood. The receptor set was obtained from a woman aged 60-75 years in good health.

The chain carries TRBV7-2 and TRBJ2-5; D is perhaps TRBD1 (5 bases). Germline-derived CDR1 and CDR2 are SGHTA and FQGNSA. This CDR3 is built from 14 residues. Trimming pared 1 base from V and 1 base from J, leaving 7 bases between. CDR3 bases: TGTGCCAGCAGCTTAGGACAGTCCCAAGAGACCCAGTACTTC. This codes for CASSLGQSQETQYF. Supplemented by reference TRBV7-2 and TRBJ2-5, the full variable domain reads GAGVSQSPSNKVTEKGKDVELRCDPISGHTALYWYRQSLGQGLEFLIYFQGNSAPDKSGLPSDRFSAERTGGSVSTLTIQRTQQEDSAVYLCASSLGQSQETQYFGPGTRLLVL.

The chain carries TRBV11-2 and TRBJ1-2; D gene unclear. Germline V lookup: CDR1 SGHAT, CDR2 FQNNGV. Trimming stripped 1 base from V and 6 bases from J, with 6 bases between. The CDR3 sequence is 12 residues long. CDR3 in DNA: TGTGCCAGCAGCTTAGTGGACCATGGCTACACCTTC. Translating gives CASSLVDHGYTF. Full variable domain (missing parts from reference TRBV11-2 and TRBJ1-2): EAGVAQSPRYKIIEKRQSVAFWCNPISGHATLYWYQQILGQGPKLLIQFQNNGVVDDSQLPKDRFSAERLKGVDSTLKIQPAKLEDSAVYLCASSLVDHGYTFGSGTRLTVV.

This clonotype was observed many times. The chain carries TRBV20-1 and TRBJ2-3, with a tentative D call TRBD2 (6 bases). V was trimmed by 0 bases and J by 4 bases, leaving 14 bases between them. The CDR3 has 15 residues. CDR1 is DFQATT, CDR2 SNEGSKA, per germline (reference sequence). The CDR3: CSARDLTGVADTQYF. The CDR3, as DNA: TGCAGTGCTAGAGATCTAACGGGAGTCGCAGATACGCAGTATTTT.

The table lists this clonotype with a few counts. The gene calls are TRBV7-2 and TRBJ2-4; possibly TRBD1 or TRBD2 for D (6 bases each). Germline-derived CDR1 and CDR2 are SGHTA and FQGNSA. The CDR3 length is 17 residues. Trimming removed 5 bases at V and 2 bases at J, with 19 bases between. Here the CDR3 reads CASSQTPPGGPKNIQYF. In nucleotides, the CDR3 is TGTGCCAGCAGCCAAACCCCTCCCGGGGGCCCCAAAAACATTCAGTACTTC. The variable domain in full, with the rest retrieved from reference TRBV7-2 and TRBJ2-4, is GAGVSQSPSNKVTEKGKDVELRCDPISGHTALYWYRQSLGQGLEFLIYFQGNSAPDKSGLPSDRFSAERTGGSVSTLTIQRTQQEDSAVYLCASSQTPPGGPKNIQYFGAGTRLSVL.

CDR3 sequence reads: CASSYSGLAGSGYEQYF. The CDR3 region has the DNA TGTGCCAGCAGTTACTCGGGACTAGCGGGATCCGGATACGAGCAGTACTTC. The chain combines TRBV6-2 or TRBV6-3 with TRBJ2-7, with TRBD2 identical over 13 bases. After removal of 0 bases from V and 4 bases from J, the junction contained 6 bases not matched to a gene. The CDR3 is made up of 17 amino acids. The V gene's germline CDR1 is MNHEY and CDR2 SVGEGT.

This chain joins TRBV20-1 and TRBJ1-3, with D tentatively TRBD1 (5 bases). CDR3 length equals 13 residues. The V end lost 8 bases, the J end lost 4 bases, and 15 bases lay between the germline ends. Germline V lookup: CDR1 DFQATT, CDR2 SNEGSKA (reference sequence). The CDR3, as DNA: TGCAGTCTCCCCGGCAGGGACGGAAACACCATATATTTT. Translation gives CSLPGRDGNTIYF.

V and J are TRBV6-6 and TRBJ1-5; D might be TRBD1 (6 bases). The germline CDR1 and CDR2 sequences are MNHNY and SVGAGI (reference sequence). V dropped 1 base and J dropped 5 bases, with 9 bases sitting between them. The CDR3 is made up of 14 amino acids. The CDR3 sequence is CASSYLDSHQPQHF. CDR3 bases: TGTGCCAGCAGTTACTTGGACAGCCATCAGCCCCAGCATTTT.

There are a few counts of this clonotype. The rearrangement uses TRBV29-1 and TRBJ1-1; D is uncertain. V lost 3 bases and J 4 bases, leaving 12 bases between the germline ends. This CDR3 comprises 13 residues. CDR1 and CDR2 (germline): SQVTM, ANQGSEA. The CDR3 protein is CSVDHQFFTEAFF. The CDR3 DNA reads as TGCAGCGTTGATCACCAGTTTTTCACTGAAGCTTTCTTT.

The V call is TRBV19, the J call TRBJ2-6, with a weak D call TRBD1 (5 bases). V lost 3 bases and J lost 1, with 16 bases in between. Germline V gene sequence: CDR1 LNHDA, CDR2 SQIVND (reference sequence). This CDR3 spans 18 amino acids. The CDR3 protein is CASSMGRPDGSGANVLTF. CDR3 sequence (DNA): TGTGCCAGTAGTATGGGGCGGCCTGATGGGTCTGGGGCCAACGTCCTGACTTTC. Supplemented by reference TRBV19 and TRBJ2-6, the full variable domain reads DGGITQSPKYLFRKEGQNVTLSCEQNLNHDAMYWYRQDPGQGLRLIYYSQIVNDFQKGDIAEGYSVSREKKESFPLTVTSAQKNPTAFYLCASSMGRPDGSGANVLTFGAGSRLTVL.

The rearrangement joins TRBV24-1 to TRBJ2-2, with 12 positions matching TRBD2. CDR3 size: 16 residues. Germline V gene lookup returns CDR1 KGHDR and CDR2 SFDVKD. The J segment lost 3 bases and the V segment lost 4 bases, leaving 2 bases of the junction unmatched. This CDR3 reads CATSDLAGGDTGELFF. The DNA for the CDR3 is TGTGCCACCAGTGACCTAGCGGGAGGGGACACCGGGGAGCTGTTTTTT.

The chain has TRBV12-3 or TRBV12-4 and TRBJ1-1; D not certain. The CDR3 extends over 14 amino acids. The ends were cut back, 3 bases at V and 0 bases at J, with 8 bases in the middle. The CDR3 sequence is CASSFERVNTEAFF. The CDR3 bases are TGTGCCAGCAGTTTTGAGAGAGTGAACACTGAAGCTTTCTTT.

This clonotype was counted a few times. This chain links TRBV7-2 with TRBJ2-2; 11 bases map to TRBD2. The CDR3 sequence is 16 residues long. The V gene end was trimmed by 1 base and the J gene end by 4 bases; junction bases not matched to a gene: 2. Germline V gene lookup returns CDR1 SGHTA and CDR2 FQGNSA. CDR3 loop: CASSLGLAGGTGELFF. CDR3 DNA sequence: TGTGCCAGCAGCTTAGGGCTAGCGGGAGGCACCGGGGAGCTGTTTTTT.

V gene TRBV20-1 combines with J gene TRBJ2-4, with D possibly being TRBD2 (6 bases). There are 16 residues in the CDR3. Germline loops: CDR1 DFQATT, CDR2 SNEGSKA (reference sequence). Trimming cost V 4 bases and J 0 bases, with 16 bases left between them. The DNA for the CDR3 is TGCAGTGCTAACCTAGGACTACAGCTAGCCAAAAACATTCAGTACTTC. The encoded protein is CSANLGLQLAKNIQYF.

This clonotype was recorded a few times. The chain combines TRBV20-1 with TRBJ2-5, with D possibly called TRBD1 or TRBD2 (6 bases each). The germline V gene encodes CDR1 DFQATT and CDR2 SNEGSKA (reference sequence). The ends were cut back, 5 bases at V and 5 bases at J, with 12 bases in the middle. The CDR3 spans 12 residues. CDR3 sequence (DNA): TGCAGTGCTGAGGGGGGAGGCGAGACCCAGTACTTC. Protein product: CSAEGGGETQYF.

This clonotype was recorded a few times. J is TRBJ2-4 and V is TRBV4-2; 7 bases match TRBD2. The germline V gene encodes CDR1 LGHNA and CDR2 YNFKEQ. This CDR3 spans 16 amino acids. V was clipped by 0 bases and J by 5 bases; unmatched bases: 7. CDR3 in amino acids: CASSQDPTGGQNIQYF. The DNA for the CDR3 is TGTGCCAGCAGCCAAGATCCGACGGGAGGTCAAAACATTCAGTACTTC.

The chain recombines TRBV29-1 with TRBJ2-1, with D perhaps TRBD1 (6 bases). The ends were cut back, 7 bases at V and 7 bases at J, with 14 bases in the middle. The length of the CDR3 is 12 residues. Germline CDR1 reads SQVTM; CDR2 reads ANQGSEA. The CDR3 DNA sequence: TGCAGCGGCAACAGGGATTGGAATGAGCAGTTCTTC. This gives the protein CSGNRDWNEQFF.

V gene TRBV2 combines with J gene TRBJ2-5, with 7 bases matching TRBD2. This CDR3 has 13 amino acids. Germline assignment: CDR1 SNHLY and CDR2 FYNNEI. The ends lost 3 bases at V and 11 bases at J; junction bases unmatched: 9. CDR3 in DNA: TGTGCCAGCAGTGAGGGGACTATCAGTGAGCAGTACTTC. This gives the protein CASSEGTISEQYF.

This clonotype came up once. Possible read error: a much larger clone is one base away. The V gene is TRBV18, the J gene TRBJ2-4, with D perhaps matching TRBD2 (5 bases). The CDR3 is 15 residues long. V was clipped by 1 base and J by 0 bases, with 7 bases between them. Germline V CDR1 and CDR2: KGHSH, LQKENI. CDR3 protein: CASSPQGAAKNIQYF. CDR3 nucleotide sequence: TGTGCCAGCTCACCACAGGGAGCAGCCAAAAACATTCAGTACTTC.